This TCR beta chain originates from a study of cytomegalovirus exposure and HLA in healthy donors. Study-level points and caveats: There was a cluster of highly shared sequence variants that was likely a sequencing artifact. Roughly even sequencing depth across donors was the assumption behind the presence/absence analyses. Associated with HLA alleles at 0.05 false discovery rate in a later analysis were about 17,000 TCR beta sequences. It was confirmed in vitro that three of the CMV-associated chains were specific for CMV antigens.

The PCR ran on 60 Vbeta and 13 Jbeta primers. Clones were sequenced by immunoSEQ multiplex PCR, and TCRdb holds only the in-frame ones, with some missing. In total, the table holds fewer than 150,000 clones. Details on this clone: The antigen is not known.

V lost 7 bases, J lost 11 bases, and 11 bases stayed unmatched. There are 13 residues in the CDR3. CDR1 MGHDK and CDR2 SYGVNS come from the germline V gene. Sequencing was done on a sample of PBMCs. V gene TRBV25-1 combines with J gene TRBJ2-1; 7 nucleotides align to TRBD2. This receptor was identified in a man in his forties in good health and CMV-seronegative. The CDR3 sequence: CASTEGSGGKQFF. DNA for the CDR3: TGTGCCAGCACCGAAGGGTCGGGGGGTAAGCAGTTCTTC.